This is a list of T cell receptor beta chains from one sample in a study of blood T cell repertoires in COVID-19. The method was immunoSEQ multiplex PCR; TCRdb's version includes in-frame clones alone and lacks a portion of them. The sample records about 59,000 clones, 79% being singletons. Sequenced: peripheral blood. Receptor source: a man aged 55 to 70 with acute or convalescent COVID-19. CDR3s include the opening cysteine and the closing phenylalanine or tryptophan. A D gene is named only where the DNA matches it firmly. Part of the rows lack a size; the others show once, few, many or a class for expanded clones.

-,-,TRBJ1-1,TRBV29-1,TGCAGCGGACACCCCATGGGCACTGAAGCTTTCTTT,CSGHPMGTEAFF
TRBD1,-,TRBJ2-7,TRBV18,TGTGCCAGCTCAATGCGACAGGGGGACTACGAGCAGTACTTC,CASSMRQGDYEQYF
-,few,TRBJ2-2,TRBV11-1,TGTGCCAGCAGCTTACTCGGGGAGAGGACCGGGGAGCTGTTTTTT,CASSLLGERTGELFF
-,few,TRBJ1-1,TRBV5-6,TGTGCCAGCAGCTTGTTTGAGGGGGAGGCTTTCTTT,CASSLFEGEAFF
-,-,TRBJ2-3,TRBV18,TGTGCCAGCTCACCGCCCGACTCCCTTAGCACAGATACGCAGTATTTT,CASSPPDSLSTDTQYF
-,-,TRBJ2-1,TRBV7-9,TGTGCCAGCAGCTTACACTGGAATGAGCAGTTCTTC,CASSLHWNEQFF
TRBD1,-,TRBJ1-5,TRBV13,TGTGCCAGCAGCTTAGGCGTGGGACAGGGTAATCAGCCCCAGCATTTT,CASSLGVGQGNQPQHF
TRBD2,few,TRBJ2-2,TRBV29-1,TGCAGCGCGAGGGCGGGAGGGCCCGCCGGGGAGCTGTTTTTT,CSARAGGPAGELFF
-,-,TRBJ2-3,TRBV29-1,TGCAGCGTGAGACAGCCCCCCGATACGCAGTATTTT,CSVRQPPDTQYF
-,-,TRBJ2-7,TRBV28,TGTGCCAGCAACCGAGCCCAGGGAAAGGGCTACGAGCAGTACTTC,CASNRAQGKGYEQYF
TRBD2,-,TRBJ2-1,TRBV9,TGTGCCAGCAGCTCCGGACTAGCGGGATACAATGAGCAGTTCTTC,CASSSGLAGYNEQFF
TRBD1,once,TRBJ2-7,TRBV28,TGTGCCAGCAGTTCCCCATCGGCGGCTAGGGGGCGGGTAAACGAGCAGTACTTC,CASSSPSAARGRVNEQYF
TRBD1,-,TRBJ2-5,TRBV18,TGTGCCAGCCACCGGGACAGGGGGAAAGAGACCCAGTACTTC,CASHRDRGKETQYF
TRBD1,-,TRBJ1-2,TRBV28,TGTGCCAGCAGAGGACAGGGGGTATGGTCTAACTATGGCTACACCTTC,CASRGQGVWSNYGYTF
-,-,TRBJ1-5,TRBV6-5,TGTGCCAGCGTGAGAGGCGGGGTTCAGCCCCAGCATTTT,CASVRGGVQPQHF
-,-,TRBJ1-5,TRBV5-5,TGTGCCAGCAGCTCAATCCCGGGTCCGAATCAGCCCCAGCATTTT,CASSSIPGPNQPQHF
TRBD2,-,TRBJ2-1,TRBV19,TGTGCCAGTAGGCAAGCTAGCGGGAGCAACAATGAGCAGTTCTTC,CASRQASGSNNEQFF
TRBD1,-,TRBJ1-5,TRBV2,TGTGCCAGCAGTGAAGCGTGGACAGGGAATCAGCCCCAGCATTTT,CASSEAWTGNQPQHF
TRBD1,-,TRBJ1-1,TRBV9,TGTGCCAGCAGCGTAGAAGGACAGGGATCGACTGAAGCTTTCTTT,CASSVEGQGSTEAFF
-,-,TRBJ2-5,TRBV19,TGTGCCAGTAGGGACAGTCCCGGGGAGACCCAGTACTTC,CASRDSPGETQYF
-,-,TRBJ2-1,TRBV11-3,TGTGCCAGCAGTGCCGGTAGGGGTCAGTTCTTC,CASSAGRGQFF
TRBD1,-,TRBJ2-1,TRBV6-5,TGTGCCAGCAGTTCCGACAGGGAGTACGGTGAGCAGTTCTTC,CASSSDREYGEQFF
-,-,TRBJ2-1,TRBV6-5,TGTGCCAGCAGTCCTCCGTTTTCTTCCTACAATGAGCAGTTCTTC,CASSPPFSSYNEQFF
-,-,TRBJ2-1,TRBV5-4,TGTGCCACCCAACGTCCCTTCGAGGATGAGCAGTTCTTC,CATQRPFEDEQFF
-,-,TRBJ2-2,TRBV12-2,TGTGCAAGTCGAGGACAGGGAGATACCGGGGAGCTGTTTTTT,CASRGQGDTGELFF
-,-,TRBJ1-5,TRBV11-2,TGTGCCAGCAGCTGGCAGGGAGGCTACAATCAGCCCCAGCATTTT,CASSWQGGYNQPQHF
TRBD2,-,TRBJ2-1,TRBV3-1/TRBV3-2,TGTGCCAGCAGCCAGGGGACTAGCCGAGAGCAGTTCTTC,CASSQGTSREQFF
TRBD1,-,TRBJ2-1,TRBV7-9,TGTGCCAGCAAAACAGGGGGCTACAATGAGCAGTTCTTC,CASKTGGYNEQFF
-,-,TRBJ1-1,TRBV30,TGTGCCTGGAGTGTAGGGGCGGCGCGAGCTTTCTTT,CAWSVGAARAFF
TRBD1,-,TRBJ2-2,TRBV7-9,TGTGCCAGCAGCTTACCCAGGATGCGGGACAGGGACCTCACCGGGGAGCTGTTTTTT,CASSLPRMRDRDLTGELFF
-,-,TRBJ2-7,TRBV1,TGCACCAGCAGCCGGAGGTTCGAGCAGTACTTC,CTSSRRFEQYF